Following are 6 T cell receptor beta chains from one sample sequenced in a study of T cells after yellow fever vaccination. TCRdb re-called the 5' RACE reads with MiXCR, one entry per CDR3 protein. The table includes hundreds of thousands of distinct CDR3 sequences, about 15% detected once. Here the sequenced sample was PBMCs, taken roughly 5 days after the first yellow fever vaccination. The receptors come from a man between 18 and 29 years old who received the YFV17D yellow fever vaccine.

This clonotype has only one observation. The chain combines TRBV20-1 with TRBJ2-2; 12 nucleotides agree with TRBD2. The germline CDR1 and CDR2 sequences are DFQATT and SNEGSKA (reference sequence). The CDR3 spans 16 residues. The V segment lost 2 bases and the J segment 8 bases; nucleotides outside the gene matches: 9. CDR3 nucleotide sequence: TGCAGTGCTAGACCAGCTAGCGGGGGGGTTCCGGGGGAGCTGTTTTTT. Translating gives CSARPASGGVPGELFF.

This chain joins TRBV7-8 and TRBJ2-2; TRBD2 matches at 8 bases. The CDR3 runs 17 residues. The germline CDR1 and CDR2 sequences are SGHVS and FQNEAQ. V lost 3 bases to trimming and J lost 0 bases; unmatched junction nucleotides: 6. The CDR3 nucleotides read TGTGCCAGCAGCTTTGCGGGGGGTCGTTCGAACACCGGGGAGCTGTTTTTT. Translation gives CASSFAGGRSNTGELFF.

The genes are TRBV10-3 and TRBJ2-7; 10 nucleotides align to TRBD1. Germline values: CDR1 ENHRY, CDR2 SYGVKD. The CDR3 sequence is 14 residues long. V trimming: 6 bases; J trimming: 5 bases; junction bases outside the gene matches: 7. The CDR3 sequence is CAIRAGTGVNEQYF. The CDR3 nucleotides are TGTGCCATCAGGGCCGGGACAGGGGTCAACGAGCAGTACTTC.

For the CDR3, the DNA is TGCGCCAGCAGCATCCCGTTCGGGGGCACAGATACGCAGTATTTT. It is translated as CASSIPFGGTDTQYF. The gene calls are TRBV4-1 and TRBJ2-3; a possible D gene is TRBD2 (5 bases). V lost 5 bases to trimming and J lost 1 base, with 13 bases between them. The CDR3 extends over 15 amino acids. Germline V lookup: CDR1 MGHRA, CDR2 YSYEKL.

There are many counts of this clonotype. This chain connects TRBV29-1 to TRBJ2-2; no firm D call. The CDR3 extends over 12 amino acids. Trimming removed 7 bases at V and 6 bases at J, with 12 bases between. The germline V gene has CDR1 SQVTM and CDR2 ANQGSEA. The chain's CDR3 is CSAGPQAGELFF. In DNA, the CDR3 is TGCAGCGCGGGCCCTCAGGCCGGGGAGCTGTTTTTT.

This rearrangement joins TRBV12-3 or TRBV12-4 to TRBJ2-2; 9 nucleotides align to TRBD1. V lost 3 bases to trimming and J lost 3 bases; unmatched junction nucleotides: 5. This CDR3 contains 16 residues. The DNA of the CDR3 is TGTGCCAGCAGTTTCCGGGACAGGGTGGACACCGGGGAGCTGTTTTTT. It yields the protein CASSFRDRVDTGELFF.